This T cell receptor beta chain was identified in a study of OX40 agonist ivuxolimab in advanced cancers. At the level of the study: The patients got ivuxolimab, which is an agonistic anti-OX40 (CD134) antibody. Under the entry rules, prior anti-PD-1, anti-PD-L1 or anti-CTLA-4 therapy was allowed, and roughly 41% had some.

The method was immunoSEQ multiplex PCR; TCRdb's version includes in-frame clones alone and lacks a portion of them. The sample lists roughly 60,000 clones; around 87% were seen once. The sequence was collected from an adult with an advanced solid tumor such as melanoma, head and neck, liver or kidney cancer. The sequencing here drew on CD4+ or CD8+ T cells sorted from blood, taken in a trial of the OX40 agonist ivuxolimab.

CDR3 sequence reads: CAISDPSSGGNLNEQFF. The CDR3 DNA reads TGTGCCATCAGTGATCCCTCTAGCGGGGGCAATCTCAATGAGCAGTTCTTC. The chain has TRBV10-3 and TRBJ2-1; 10 bases agree with TRBD2. This CDR3 contains 17 residues. The V segment lost 3 bases and the J segment 6 bases; nucleotides outside the gene matches: 11. Germline V gene data show CDR1 as ENHRY and CDR2 as SYGVKD.